This T cell receptor beta chain was captured by sequencing in a study of blood T cell repertoires in COVID-19. Study details: The United States, Italy and Spain supplied acute and convalescent COVID-19 samples. Sources were T cells, B-cell-depleted T cells, or PBMCs; the material itself was cDNA or gDNA.

Clones were read by immunoSEQ multiplex PCR, and TCRdb kept only the in-frame ones, dropping some. The table lists roughly 110,000 clones, roughly nine tenths of them singletons. This CDR3 has 14 amino acids. V lost 5 bases and J 2 bases, leaving 10 bases between the germline ends. Germline assignment: CDR1 LNHDA and CDR2 SQIVND (reference sequence). The receptor was derived from a man aged 40-50 years with active or convalescent COVID-19. J is TRBJ1-5 and V is TRBV19; weak D call: TRBD1 (6 bases). Sequencing was carried out using peripheral blood. The CDR3, as DNA: TGTGCCAGTAGTGTATCAGGGGGCAATCAGCCCCAGCATTTT. Protein: CASSVSGGNQPQHF.